This entry features one T cell receptor (beta chain) sequence. Its target is unknown. Combining a sample-barcoded 5' primer with a J-beta primer mix, a second PCR ran for about 6 to 12 cycles. A tag from a template-switch adaptor with 12 random nucleotides marked each cDNA molecule. TCRdb reanalysed the 5' RACE reads using MiXCR and keeps one entry per CDR3 protein. The sample shows approximately 1.5 million distinct CDR3 sequences, 30% to 40% of them seen only once. Germline CDR1 and CDR2: DFQATT and SNEGSKA (reference sequence). This CDR3 spans 15 amino acids. J was trimmed by 4 bases and V by 4 bases; bases with no gene match: 11. Each donor had around 9.2 milliliters of peripheral blood drawn. The data stem from a study of blood T cells in healthy people across ages. Study-level information: Roughly one uniquely barcoded beta molecule per two T cells was captured.

Study-level points and caveats: Expanded clonotype shifts may have been confounded, as the donors had an unknown CMV status.

Sequenced: blood. This chain joins TRBV20-1 and TRBJ2-3; 7 bases align to TRBD2. The TCR originated in a woman in her thirties in good health. The CDR3 DNA reads TGCAGTGCTACAGTCTTGGCGGGAGACCCAGATACGCAGTATTTT. It specifies CSATVLAGDPDTQYF.